This T cell receptor (beta chain) was sequenced during a study of breast tumors, draining lymph nodes, adjacent tissues. General study findings and limits: The data were judged consistent with most tumor T cells coming from lymph node and expanding in tumor. Tumors had less TCR diversity than lymph nodes, more than nontumor tissue. Luminal-like breast cancer showed significantly greater tumor-nontumor repertoire similarity than basal-like breast cancer did. The lymph node origin of tumor T cells was framed as consistent with a hypothesis, not demonstrated.

Using its own MiXCR run on the multiplex PCR reads, TCRdb lists one record per CDR3 protein. The sample carries 200,000 to 300,000 distinct CDR3 sequences, more than 30% recorded once. Breast cancer patients provided tissue from their axillary draining lymph nodes. The CDR3 loop spans 16 amino acids. V lost 5 bases, J lost 4 bases, and 18 bases lay in between. This clonotype was observed many times. Its antigen is unidentified. This clonotype originated in a female donor with breast cancer. Some clones in this sample may be carry-over from other donors' samples. Input material: axillary lymph node tissue. The chain uses TRBV12-3 or TRBV12-4 and TRBJ2-1, with D possibly TRBD2 on 6 matching bases. The CDR3 nucleotides are TGTGCCAGCAGTCTTCCTCCGAGCGGGTATTACAATGAGCAGTTCTTC. Encoded protein: CASSLPPSGYYNEQFF.